The clone carrying this T cell receptor beta chain appeared a single time. The sample comes from a study of blood T cells in healthy people across ages. The use of a sample-barcoded 5' primer and a J-beta primer mix characterized a second PCR of about 7 to 12 cycles. Every sample gave at least 3 million paired-end reads containing CDR3. TCRdb reprocessed the 5' RACE reads with MiXCR, giving one entry per CDR3 protein. The data hold about 1.8 million distinct CDR3 sequences, with 49% observed a single time. For every donor, a draw yielded about 9.7 milliliters of peripheral blood. They isolated at least 6.5 million PBMCs from each sample. This TCR was sampled from a woman in her thirties or forties in good health. Sample: blood.

The CDR3 coding sequence is TGTGCCAGCAGTTTACTGGGGACGGCGATGGGGACCCAGTACTTC. Translation: CASSLLGTAMGTQYF. V usage is TRBV6-1 and J usage is TRBJ2-5; D tentatively fits TRBD1 or TRBD2 (5 bases each). CDR3 length: 15 amino acids. Per the germline V gene, CDR1 is MNHNS and CDR2 is SASEGT. Trimming cost V 5 bases and J 7 bases, with 20 bases left between them.